Below, 9 T cell receptor beta chains from the same sample are listed, as sequenced in a study of blood T cell repertoires in COVID-19. TCRdb's table, derived via immunoSEQ multiplex PCR, lists solely in-frame clones and lacks some. The sample lists about 150,000 clones, around four fifths occurring once. Sequenced: PBMCs or T cells enriched from blood (not recorded which). All receptors come from a man aged 50 to 59 who had recovered from COVID-19.

This clone was seen more than once but under ten times. The chain carries TRBV6-5 and TRBJ1-2, with 9 bases identical to TRBD1. CDR1 is MNHEY and CDR2 is SVGAGI in the germline V gene. Trimming cost V 0 bases and J 8 bases; bases outside gene matches: 7. This CDR3 region has 15 residues. CDR3 amino acids: CASSYSGQGRTGYTF. CDR3 nucleotides: TGTGCCAGCAGTTACTCAGGACAGGGGCGAACCGGCTACACCTTC.

The rearrangement links TRBV20-1 to TRBJ2-2; possibly TRBD1 for D (7 bases). Germline V lookup: CDR1 DFQATT, CDR2 SNEGSKA (reference sequence). V was trimmed by 3 bases and J by 4 bases, leaving 9 bases between them. This CDR3 has 13 residues. The CDR3 region has the DNA TGCAGTGCTAGTCAGGGGGGCACCGGGGAGCTGTTTTTT. Protein: CSASQGGTGELFF.

The chain is built from TRBV24-1 and TRBJ2-5; no reliable D call. Germline loops: CDR1 KGHDR, CDR2 SFDVKD. V was shortened by 5 bases and J by 0 bases, with 15 bases between the two germline ends. The CDR3 consists of 16 residues. In nucleotides, the CDR3 is TGTGCCACCAGTGGAGGATCTAACGGGTACCAAGAGACCCAGTACTTC. Translation: CATSGGSNGYQETQYF.

The V gene is TRBV7-2, the J gene TRBJ2-7; D might be TRBD2 (7 bases). The CDR3 is 14 residues long. With 1 base removed from V and 4 bases from J, the gap between germline ends came to 11 bases. CDR1 and CDR2 from the germline V gene are SGHTA and FQGNSA. The CDR3 DNA follows: TGTGCCAGCAGCTTAGTCGGGGGGCTGTACGAGCAGTACTTC. As protein: CASSLVGGLYEQYF.

This chain connects TRBV11-2 to TRBJ2-3, with 10 bases identical to TRBD1. The V gene's germline CDR1 is SGHAT and CDR2 FQNNGV. V was pared by 5 bases and J by 6 bases, with 14 bases of the junction left unmatched. The CDR3 covers 17 residues. The CDR3 is CASSPMTGGQLRDTQYF. The CDR3 nucleotides read TGTGCCAGCAGCCCGATGACAGGGGGCCAACTCAGGGATACGCAGTATTTT.

This clone has a count of ten or more. Additional DNA sequences in this sample encode the identical CDR3. This chain connects TRBV6-4 to TRBJ2-3; TRBD2 matches at 14 bases. This CDR3 region has 17 residues. From germline, CDR1 is MRHNA and CDR2 SNTAGT. The ends lost 0 bases at V and 1 base at J; junction bases unmatched: 0. CDR3 DNA: TGTGCCAGCAGTGACTCGACTAGCGGGGGGGGCACAGATACGCAGTATTTT. This sequence encodes CASSDSTSGGGTDTQYF.

This chain uses TRBV3-1 (or the pseudogene TRBV3-2) with TRBJ2-3; a weak D match, TRBD2 (6 bases). CDR3 size: 17 residues. Germline values: CDR1 LGHDT, CDR2 YNNKEL (reference sequence). Deletions cut 0 bases from V and 2 bases from J, with 15 bases between. The CDR3 loop is CASSQDPGRSSTDTQYF. As DNA, the CDR3 is TGTGCCAGCAGCCAAGATCCGGGGAGGTCCTCCACAGATACGCAGTATTTT.

This clone was picked up one time. The junction shows a germline mismatch at one end, possibly a read error. This chain links TRBV5-1 with TRBJ2-1; D is perhaps TRBD2 (6 bases). Looked up from germline, CDR1 is SGHRS and CDR2 is YFSETQ. The CDR3 has 15 residues. The CDR3 DNA is TGCGCCAGCAGTTTGGACGGGAGCTCCTACAATGAGCAGTTCTTC. Translating gives CASSLDGSSYNEQFF.

The chain uses TRBV19 and TRBJ1-2; 12 positions match TRBD1. The V gene's germline CDR1 is LNHDA and CDR2 SQIVND (reference sequence). V was pared by 5 bases and J by 3 bases, with 13 bases of the junction left unmatched. This CDR3 contains 18 residues. The CDR3 loop is CASSVSGQGAGLYYGYTF. The CDR3 DNA follows: TGTGCCAGTAGTGTATCGGGACAGGGGGCCGGACTCTACTATGGCTACACCTTC.